These 2 T cell receptor beta chains came from one sample sequenced in a study of CD8 T cells in Susac syndrome. Random hexamers were used to reverse transcribe the RNA input (roughly 0.5 to 1 ug). TCRdb independently ran MiXCR on the immunoSEQ multiplex PCR reads; one entry per CDR3 protein. The table has 200,000 or so distinct CDR3 sequences, around 95% seen once; the top ten hold 0.093%. The specimen sequenced was CD4+ T cells from PBMCs. The receptors derive from a human donor with multiple sclerosis.

This rearrangement joins TRBV12-5 to TRBJ2-7, with unresolved D. Germline V CDR1 and CDR2: LGHNT, FRNRAP. The CDR3 runs to 14 residues. Trimming shortened V by 3 bases and J by 1 base, and 10 bases separated the two germline ends. CDR3 protein: CASGFPPGSYEQYF. Written as DNA, the CDR3 is TGTGCTAGTGGTTTCCCCCCTGGGTCCTACGAGCAGTACTTC.

The chain has TRBV18 and TRBJ2-5; the D call may be TRBD1 or TRBD2 (5 bases each). V dropped 3 bases and J dropped 4 bases, with 15 bases sitting between them. The CDR3 length is 15 residues. In germline, CDR1 is KGHSH, CDR2 LQKENI. CDR3 sequence (DNA): TGTGCCAGCTCACCCCTGAGGGGCCTTGGAGAGACCCAGTACTTC. Protein sequence: CASSPLRGLGETQYF.